This T cell receptor (beta chain) emerged from a study of blood T cells in healthy people across ages. A second about 6 to 12 cycle PCR used barcoded and J-beta primers. Every cDNA was tagged by a template-switch adaptor with 12 random nucleotides. Researchers report that each sample yielded at least 2.5 million CDR3-containing paired-end reads. TCRdb fed the 5' RACE reads into MiXCR, producing one record per CDR3 protein. The sample includes 650,000 to 1,000,000 distinct CDR3 sequences, about 36% of them seen just once. The CDR3 runs to 14 residues. Trimming left V 3 bases short and J 0 bases short, with 8 bases between. Germline loops: CDR1 LGHNA, CDR2 YSLEER. This clonotype was observed a few times.

This receptor was taken from a man between 18 and 29 years old in good health. The material sequenced was blood. V usage is TRBV4-3 and J usage is TRBJ2-5; no reliable D call. The DNA for the CDR3 is TGCGCCAGCAGCCACCAGAGGTACCAAGAGACCCAGTACTTC. This translates into CASSHQRYQETQYF.